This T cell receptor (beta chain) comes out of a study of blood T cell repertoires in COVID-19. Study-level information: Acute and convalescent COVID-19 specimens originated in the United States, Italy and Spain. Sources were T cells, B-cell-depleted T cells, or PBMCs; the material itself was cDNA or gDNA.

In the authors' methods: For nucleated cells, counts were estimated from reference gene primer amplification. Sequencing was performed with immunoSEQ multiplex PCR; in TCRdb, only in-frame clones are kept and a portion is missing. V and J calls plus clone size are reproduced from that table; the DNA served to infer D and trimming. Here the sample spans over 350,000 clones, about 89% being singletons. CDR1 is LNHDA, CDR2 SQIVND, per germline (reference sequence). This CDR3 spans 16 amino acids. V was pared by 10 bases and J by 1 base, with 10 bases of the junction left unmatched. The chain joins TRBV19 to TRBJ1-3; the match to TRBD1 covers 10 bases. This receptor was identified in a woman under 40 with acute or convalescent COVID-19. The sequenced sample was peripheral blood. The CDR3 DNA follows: TGTGCCACAACAGCCGGGACAGGGGTTTCTGGAAACACCATATATTTT. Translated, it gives CATTAGTGVSGNTIYF.